This entry lists 13 T cell receptor beta chains sequenced from one sample in a study of shared T cell receptors in the human thymus. Some clones are missing from TCRdb's copy, which holds only in-frame ones; the method was immunoSEQ multiplex PCR. The table has roughly 710,000 clones, 70% to 90% seen once; the top ten hold approximately 0.01%. The sample was also linked to a second study, of human thymus T cells.

Sequencing was performed on thymocytes. The receptors come from a girl in the first two years of life with a congenital heart defect.

V gene TRBV7-2 combines with J gene TRBJ2-7, with 7 bases identical to TRBD1. The germline V gene has CDR1 SGHTA and CDR2 FQGNSA. With 5 bases clipped from V and 3 bases from J, the junction kept 13 bases outside the gene matches. The CDR3 has 16 amino acids. CDR3 sequence reads: CASSPQGKAGGYEQYF. The CDR3 region has the DNA TGTGCCAGCAGCCCCCAAGGTAAGGCAGGGGGCTACGAGCAGTACTTC.

This sequence joins TRBV12-1 and TRBJ1-2; the table calls TRBD1, which could not be checked here. TRBV12-1 corresponds to a pseudogene. This CDR3 has 16 residues. The CDR3 region has the DNA TGTGCCAGCAGTATTACCCAGGGGCCCCCTAACTATGGCTACACCTTC. Its protein product is CASSITQGPPNYGYTF.

The chain joins TRBV12-5 to TRBJ1-5, with D uncertain. The CDR3 runs 14 residues. Germline V CDR1 and CDR2: LGHNT, FRNRAP. V was clipped by 6 bases and J by 2 bases, with 11 bases between them. CDR3 amino acids: CASGHPGGNQPQHF. For the CDR3, the DNA is TGTGCTAGTGGGCACCCCGGGGGCAATCAGCCCCAGCATTTT.

This chain joins TRBV25-1 and TRBJ2-7, with no clear D. Trimming pared 3 bases from V and 1 base from J, leaving 7 bases between. Germline CDR1 and CDR2: MGHDK and SYGVNS. The CDR3 has 13 amino acids. DNA for the CDR3: TGTGCCAGCAGTGACACAGCATCCTACGAGCAGTACTTC. Its translation is CASSDTASYEQYF.

This rearrangement joins TRBV5-5 to TRBJ1-5, with a tentative D call TRBD1 (6 bases). Per germline, CDR1 SGHKS and CDR2 YYEKEE (reference sequence). The CDR3 extends over 14 amino acids. Trimming cost V 1 base and J 7 bases, with 12 bases left between them. The CDR3 spells CASSLWAGAQPQHF. CDR3 DNA sequence: TGTGCCAGCAGCTTGTGGGCAGGGGCCCAGCCCCAGCATTTT.

In this sample, this clone turned up a few times. This sequence joins TRBV5-5 and TRBJ1-4, with 8 bases identical to TRBD1. V lost 2 bases, J lost 8 bases, and 5 bases stayed unmatched. The CDR3 is 14 amino acids. Germline loops: CDR1 SGHKS, CDR2 YYEKEE (reference sequence). DNA of the CDR3: TGTGCCAGCAGCTTCGGCAGGGGGCACGAAAAACTGTTTTTT. Translated, it gives CASSFGRGHEKLFF.

J is TRBJ1-4 and V is TRBV6-1; tentative D call: TRBD1 (5 bases). The CDR3 totals 13 residues. Germline-derived CDR1 and CDR2 are MNHNS and SASEGT. Trimming removed 1 base from V and 11 bases from J, with 11 bases in between. CDR3 in amino acids: CASSEELGQKLFF. CDR3 bases: TGTGCCAGCAGTGAAGAACTGGGGCAGAAACTGTTTTTT.

The V and J genes are TRBV7-9 and TRBJ2-7; D is possibly TRBD2 (5 bases). V lost 3 bases to trimming and J lost 4 bases, with 19 bases between them. The CDR3 loop spans 16 amino acids. Germline V gene sequence: CDR1 SEHNR, CDR2 FQNEAQ (reference sequence). CDR3 residues: CASSFPGSGRGYEQYF. In nucleotides, the CDR3 is TGTGCCAGCAGCTTTCCGGGGTCGGGCCGAGGATACGAGCAGTACTTC.

J is TRBJ1-6 and V is TRBV7-6; 7 positions agree with TRBD1. V shed 2 bases and J 7 bases; nucleotides not matched to a gene: 8. The germline V gene has CDR1 SGHVS and CDR2 FNYEAQ. This CDR3 has 16 residues. The chain's CDR3 is CASSLRSSRGNSPLHF. The CDR3 DNA reads as TGTGCCAGCAGCTTACGGTCAAGCAGGGGGAATTCACCCCTCCACTTT.

J is TRBJ2-2 and V is TRBV5-6, with a weak D call TRBD2 (7 bases). The germline gives CDR1 SGHDT, CDR2 YYEEEE. Trimming removed 4 bases at V and 5 bases at J, with 15 bases between. The CDR3 loop spans 15 amino acids. CDR3 coding DNA: TGTGCCAGCAGCGGTCGGGGGGCAGGAACCGGGGAGCTGTTTTTT. Amino acid sequence: CASSGRGAGTGELFF.

This clone was detected once. The chain combines TRBV11-2 with TRBJ2-5, with TRBD2 as a possible D gene (6 bases). The CDR3 length is 14 residues. Per germline, CDR1 SGHAT and CDR2 FQNNGV. V was shortened by 3 bases and J by 5 bases, with 13 bases between the two germline ends. CDR3 sequence: CASSFPAGQETQYF. The CDR3 DNA reads as TGTGCCAGCAGCTTTCCGGCGGGGCAGGAGACCCAGTACTTC.

The CDR3 DNA reads as TGTGCCAGCAGCGCTACAGGGCCGGTATTAGAGACCCAGTACTTC. Translating gives CASSATGPVLETQYF. V gene TRBV11-2 combines with J gene TRBJ2-5, with TRBD1 as a possible D gene (6 bases). Deletions cut 5 bases from V and 4 bases from J, with 17 bases between. Germline CDR1 reads SGHAT; CDR2 reads FQNNGV. The CDR3 is 15 residues long. The full variable domain, rest sourced from reference TRBV11-2 and TRBJ2-5, is EAGVAQSPRYKIIEKRQSVAFWCNPISGHATLYWYQQILGQGPKLLIQFQNNGVVDDSQLPKDRFSAERLKGVDSTLKIQPAKLEDSAVYLCASSATGPVLETQYFGPGTRLLVL.

This clone was seen a handful of times. This chain uses TRBV6-5 with TRBJ1-2; 8 positions agree with TRBD1. The CDR3 extends over 12 amino acids. V shed 7 bases and J 7 bases; nucleotides not matched to a gene: 5. The germline V gene encodes CDR1 MNHEY and CDR2 SVGAGI. The CDR3 sequence is CASKARGLGYTF. CDR3 bases: TGTGCCAGCAAGGCCAGGGGGCTTGGCTACACCTTC.